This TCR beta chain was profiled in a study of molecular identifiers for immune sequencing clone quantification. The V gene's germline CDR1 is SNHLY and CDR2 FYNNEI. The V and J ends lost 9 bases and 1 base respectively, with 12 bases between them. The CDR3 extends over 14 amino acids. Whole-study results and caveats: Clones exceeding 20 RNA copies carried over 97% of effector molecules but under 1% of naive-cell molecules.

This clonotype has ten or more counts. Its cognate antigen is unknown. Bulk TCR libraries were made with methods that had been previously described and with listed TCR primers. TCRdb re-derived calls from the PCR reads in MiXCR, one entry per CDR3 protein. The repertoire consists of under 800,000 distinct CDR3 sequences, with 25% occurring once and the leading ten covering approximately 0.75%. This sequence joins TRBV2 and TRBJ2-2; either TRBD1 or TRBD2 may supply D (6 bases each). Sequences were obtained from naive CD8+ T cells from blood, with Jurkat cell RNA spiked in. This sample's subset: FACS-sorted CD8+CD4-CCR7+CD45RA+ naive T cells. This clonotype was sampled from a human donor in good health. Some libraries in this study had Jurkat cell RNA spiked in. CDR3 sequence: CARGGQMNTGELFF. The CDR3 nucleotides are TGTGCCAGGGGAGGACAGATGAACACCGGGGAGCTGTTTTTT.